Listed below are T cell receptor beta chains from one sample, sequenced in a study of T-cell memory formation after mild COVID-19. Via MiXCR, TCRdb re-called the 5' RACE reads, giving one row per CDR3 protein. The sample holds more than 250,000 distinct CDR3 sequences, 15% to 20% seen once. Sequencing was done on a sample of PBMCs or a T cell subset sorted from them (not recorded which). The receptor source for this set is a man between 18 and 35 years old who had mild COVID-19 (a few samples of this study predate the infection). Cell type and time point are not known. Both conserved end residues are part of each CDR3. Fields, in order: V gene, D gene, CDR3 protein. The D gene is left open where the match is weak.

>TRBV2|.
CASTLRRDTGYTF
>TRBV4-1|TRBD1
CASSQVSGTVARYTGELFF
>TRBV5-1|.
CASSRVGEATEAFF
>TRBV7-9|TRBD1
CASSLGQGFDYGYTF
>TRBV4-3|.
CASSQATARGNGELFF
>TRBV5-5|TRBD1
CASSPADRLDNQPQHF
>TRBV20-1|.
CSATPMPFGSRGLHGYTF
>TRBV6-5|.
CASSYGRSSGNTIYF
>TRBV28|.
CAIRRDGYQNTEAFF
>TRBV20-1|.
CSARAADTQETQYF
>TRBV20-1|.
CSAAGTGNTGELFF
>TRBV7-9|.
CASSLLSANEKLFF
>TRBV30|.
CAWSVASSYEQYF
>TRBV5-5|TRBD1
CASSQTGQGVQNTEAFF
>TRBV4-3|TRBD1
CASSQGTGVENTIYF
>TRBV5-1|.
CASSPSPYSNQPQHF
>TRBV12-3/TRBV12-4|.
CASRRAPEAFF
>TRBV7-8|TRBD2
CASSETSWYHEQYF
>TRBV11-2|.
CASSRGAYTGELFF
>TRBV7-2|.
CASSPPKLGNEQFF
>TRBV7-3|.
CASSLGGQGRGETQYF
>TRBV7-9|TRBD1
CASPPRTGNTDTQYF
>TRBV19|.
CASTARGLRTEAFF
>TRBV4-1|.
CASSQGGRRGASYNEQFF
>TRBV5-1|.
CASSLGREDRTDTQYF
>TRBV7-2|.
CASTPAGRGQDTQYF
>TRBV20-1|.
CSATQGDGINEQFF
>TRBV10-3|TRBD1
CAISVSGGGGTQYF
>TRBV6-2/TRBV6-3|TRBD1
CASTPQGLQETQYF
>TRBV7-2|.
CASSTRVASNVQFF
>TRBV18|.
CASSPVQDNSPLHF
>TRBV6-1|.
CASSAGFQETQYF
>TRBV9|TRBD1
CASSDGTGNYNEQFF